This is a list of T cell receptor beta chains from one sample in a study of T cell responses to AZD1222 COVID-19 vaccine. Only in-frame clones appear in the TCRdb table, and some are missing; sequencing was by immunoSEQ multiplex PCR. The sample contains over 150,000 clones, 90% of which appear only once. Sequencing used peripheral blood, obtained on day 0 of AZD1222 vaccination. All receptors derive from an adult in good health. Both conserved end residues are part of each CDR3. Each record gives: clone size, J gene, V gene, D gene, CDR3 DNA, CDR3 protein. D genes are given only for firm matches. Clone size is stated in some rows and not others, as once, few, many or a class when expanded.

clone_size: -; j_call: TRBJ1-1; v_call: TRBV19; d_call: -; cdr3_nt: TGTGCCAGCAAGAACATGGGGGCAGGGGTTGCTGAAGCTTTCTTT; cdr3_aa: CASKNMGAGVAEAFF
clone_size: -; j_call: TRBJ2-7; v_call: TRBV4-1; d_call: -; cdr3_nt: TGCGCCAGCAGCTCAACCCGGGACCGCTCATTGAAGTACTTC; cdr3_aa: CASSSTRDRSLKYF
clone_size: -; j_call: TRBJ2-3; v_call: TRBV6-4; d_call: -; cdr3_nt: TGTGCCAGCAGTGACTCGGGGAGCACAGATACGCAGTATTTT; cdr3_aa: CASSDSGSTDTQYF
clone_size: -; j_call: TRBJ1-2; v_call: TRBV25-1; d_call: -; cdr3_nt: TGTGCCAGCAGTGAATTACGGGCAGGCCTCTATGGCTACACCTTC; cdr3_aa: CASSELRAGLYGYTF
clone_size: -; j_call: TRBJ1-5; v_call: TRBV18; d_call: TRBD1; cdr3_nt: TGTGCCAGCTCACCAAAAGACAGGGGGGAACAGCCCCAGCATTTT; cdr3_aa: CASSPKDRGEQPQHF
clone_size: few; j_call: TRBJ2-2; v_call: TRBV28; d_call: -; cdr3_nt: TGTGCCTCCAGTCCGGGGCCGACGAACACCGGGGAGCTGTTTTTT; cdr3_aa: CASSPGPTNTGELFF
clone_size: -; j_call: TRBJ1-6; v_call: TRBV11-1; d_call: -; cdr3_nt: TGTGCCAGCAGCTTATCGGGTTCACCCCTCCACTTT; cdr3_aa: CASSLSGSPLHF
clone_size: few; j_call: TRBJ2-3; v_call: TRBV7-2; d_call: -; cdr3_nt: TGTGCCTCCACGGGGCGGAGCACAGATACGCAGTATTTT; cdr3_aa: CASTGRSTDTQYF
clone_size: -; j_call: TRBJ2-1; v_call: TRBV4-1; d_call: TRBD1; cdr3_nt: TGCGCCAGCAGCCAAAGGGACAGGGGGGACAATGAGCAGTTCTTC; cdr3_aa: CASSQRDRGDNEQFF
clone_size: -; j_call: TRBJ1-3; v_call: TRBV7-9; d_call: -; cdr3_nt: TGTGCCAGCAGCCTCTACTCGGACGGAAACACCATATATTTT; cdr3_aa: CASSLYSDGNTIYF
clone_size: -; j_call: TRBJ1-2; v_call: TRBV28; d_call: -; cdr3_nt: TGTGCCAGCAGCCCGGGACTCCGGGCCCGGGGCTACACCTTC; cdr3_aa: CASSPGLRARGYTF
clone_size: -; j_call: TRBJ1-5; v_call: TRBV27; d_call: TRBD1; cdr3_nt: TGTGCCAGCAGCCATATTGGGATCACCGGACAGGGCAATCAGCCCCAGCATTTT; cdr3_aa: CASSHIGITGQGNQPQHF
clone_size: -; j_call: TRBJ1-1; v_call: TRBV5-1; d_call: -; cdr3_nt: TGCGCCAGCAGCTTGGTTGCAGGGGACATGAACACTGAAGCTTTCTTT; cdr3_aa: CASSLVAGDMNTEAFF
clone_size: -; j_call: TRBJ2-7; v_call: TRBV6-5; d_call: -; cdr3_nt: TGTGCCAGCAGTCCTCACTCCTACGAGCAGTACTTC; cdr3_aa: CASSPHSYEQYF
clone_size: -; j_call: TRBJ1-6; v_call: TRBV7-2; d_call: -; cdr3_nt: TGTGCCAGCAGCCAGGACCTACGCGGCCATTCACCCCTCCACTTT; cdr3_aa: CASSQDLRGHSPLHF
clone_size: -; j_call: TRBJ2-7; v_call: TRBV5-4; d_call: TRBD1; cdr3_nt: TGTGCCAGCAGCTCGACCGGGACAGTACCTTACGAGCAGTACTTC; cdr3_aa: CASSSTGTVPYEQYF
clone_size: -; j_call: TRBJ1-1; v_call: TRBV5-1; d_call: TRBD1; cdr3_nt: TGCGCCAGCAGCTTGGCCCCCCTACAGGGGGCAGATACTGAAGCTTTCTTT; cdr3_aa: CASSLAPLQGADTEAFF
clone_size: -; j_call: TRBJ1-2; v_call: TRBV10-3; d_call: -; cdr3_nt: TGTGCCATCAGTGCAGGTGCTGGCTATGGCTACACCTTC; cdr3_aa: CAISAGAGYGYTF
clone_size: -; j_call: TRBJ1-2; v_call: TRBV27; d_call: -; cdr3_nt: TGTGCCAGCAGACTCACCTCTTCTGATTCGGGTTATGGCTACACCTTC; cdr3_aa: CASRLTSSDSGYGYTF
clone_size: -; j_call: TRBJ1-2; v_call: TRBV6-5; d_call: TRBD1; cdr3_nt: TGTGCCAGCAGTTCACAGGGGGGCGGCTACACCTTC; cdr3_aa: CASSSQGGGYTF
clone_size: -; j_call: TRBJ1-6; v_call: TRBV5-1; d_call: -; cdr3_nt: TGCGCCAGCAGCTTGGCCACATCCAGCGGTTCACCCCTCCACTTT; cdr3_aa: CASSLATSSGSPLHF
clone_size: -; j_call: TRBJ2-6; v_call: TRBV30; d_call: TRBD1; cdr3_nt: TGTGCCTCCTTGACGGTAGGGGGCTACCCCTCTGGGGCCAACGTCCTGACTTTC; cdr3_aa: CASLTVGGYPSGANVLTF
clone_size: many; j_call: TRBJ2-1; v_call: TRBV4-1; d_call: TRBD2; cdr3_nt: TGCGCCAGCAGCCACCCACTAGCGGGAAATGAGCAGTTCTTC; cdr3_aa: CASSHPLAGNEQFF
clone_size: -; j_call: TRBJ1-1; v_call: TRBV15; d_call: -; cdr3_nt: TGTGCCACCAGCAGAGATTACGGGAACACTGAAGCTTTCTTT; cdr3_aa: CATSRDYGNTEAFF
clone_size: once; j_call: TRBJ2-2; v_call: TRBV5-6; d_call: TRBD1; cdr3_nt: TGTGCCAGCAGCCTCCCGGACAGGACGAACACCGGGGAGCTGTTTTTT; cdr3_aa: CASSLPDRTNTGELFF
clone_size: -; j_call: TRBJ1-2; v_call: TRBV6-5; d_call: TRBD1; cdr3_nt: TGTGCCAGCAGTTCGAGGGGGCTGGATGGCTACACCTTC; cdr3_aa: CASSSRGLDGYTF
clone_size: -; j_call: TRBJ1-1; v_call: TRBV9; d_call: -; cdr3_nt: TGTGCCAGCAGCGTTAGAGGGGGGGATGAAGCTTTCTTT; cdr3_aa: CASSVRGGDEAFF
clone_size: -; j_call: TRBJ1-2; v_call: TRBV5-8; d_call: -; cdr3_nt: TGTGCCAGCAGCTCATCGACATCCTCTAACTATGGCTACACCTTC; cdr3_aa: CASSSSTSSNYGYTF
clone_size: -; j_call: TRBJ1-1; v_call: TRBV5-6; d_call: -; cdr3_nt: TGTGCCAGCAGCTTGAGGGGGGCGCTAGGGCTGAACACTGAAGCTTTCTTT; cdr3_aa: CASSLRGALGLNTEAFF
clone_size: -; j_call: TRBJ2-3; v_call: TRBV29-1; d_call: TRBD1; cdr3_nt: TGCAGTAGCTCGGGACAGACTACTCCTGATACGCAGTATTTT; cdr3_aa: CSSSGQTTPDTQYF
clone_size: -; j_call: TRBJ1-5; v_call: TRBV6-9; d_call: TRBD1; cdr3_nt: TGTGCCAGCAGCCCAGGGAGGACAGGACGCAATCAGCCCCAGCATTTT; cdr3_aa: CASSPGRTGRNQPQHF
clone_size: -; j_call: TRBJ1-4; v_call: TRBV3-1/TRBV3-2; d_call: -; cdr3_nt: TGTGCCAGCAGCCAAGGGGCAGGCCGGTGGAATGAAAAACTGTTTTTT; cdr3_aa: CASSQGAGRWNEKLFF
clone_size: -; j_call: TRBJ1-3; v_call: TRBV5-1; d_call: -; cdr3_nt: TGCGCCAGCAGCTTGGGGGTACATCACTCTGGAAACACCATATATTTT; cdr3_aa: CASSLGVHHSGNTIYF
clone_size: once; j_call: TRBJ1-4; v_call: TRBV19; d_call: -; cdr3_nt: TGTGCCAGTAGTATATCTTCATCCAGGGAGGAGGCGGCTAATGAAAAACTGTTTTTT; cdr3_aa: CASSISSSREEAANEKLFF
clone_size: -; j_call: TRBJ2-3; v_call: TRBV7-6; d_call: TRBD2; cdr3_nt: TGTGCCAGCAGCGATCCTAGCGGGCCTAGCACAGATACGCAGTATTTT; cdr3_aa: CASSDPSGPSTDTQYF
clone_size: few; j_call: TRBJ1-2; v_call: TRBV6-5; d_call: -; cdr3_nt: TGTGCCAGCAGACCGACAGGCTATGGCTACACCTTC; cdr3_aa: CASRPTGYGYTF
clone_size: -; j_call: TRBJ1-2; v_call: TRBV28; d_call: TRBD1; cdr3_nt: TGTGCCAGCAGGGCCGGGACAGGGTATAATGGCTACACCTTC; cdr3_aa: CASRAGTGYNGYTF
clone_size: -; j_call: TRBJ2-1; v_call: TRBV3-1/TRBV3-2; d_call: -; cdr3_nt: TGTGCCAGCAGCCAAGGCTGGGGTGAGCAGTTCTTC; cdr3_aa: CASSQGWGEQFF
clone_size: once; j_call: TRBJ2-3; v_call: TRBV20-1; d_call: -; cdr3_nt: TGCAGTGCTAGTGATTGGGGGGCAGATACGCAGTATTTT; cdr3_aa: CSASDWGADTQYF
clone_size: -; j_call: TRBJ1-1; v_call: TRBV7-3; d_call: -; cdr3_nt: TGTGCCAGCAGCGTGGGGGGTGGATTCAACACTGAAGCTTTCTTT; cdr3_aa: CASSVGGGFNTEAFF
clone_size: -; j_call: TRBJ2-7; v_call: TRBV19; d_call: -; cdr3_nt: TGTGCCAGTAGTCAACGACCCTCCTACGAGCAGTACTTC; cdr3_aa: CASSQRPSYEQYF
clone_size: -; j_call: TRBJ2-5; v_call: TRBV24-1; d_call: TRBD1; cdr3_nt: TGTGCCACCGCCGGGGACAGGGAGACCCAGTACTTC; cdr3_aa: CATAGDRETQYF
clone_size: -; j_call: TRBJ1-2; v_call: TRBV6-5; d_call: TRBD1; cdr3_nt: TGTGCCAGCAGAAGGGACAGCTCCGCCTATGGCTACACCTTC; cdr3_aa: CASRRDSSAYGYTF
clone_size: -; j_call: TRBJ2-1; v_call: TRBV3-1/TRBV3-2; d_call: TRBD1; cdr3_nt: TGTGCCAGCAGCCAGTGGACAGGTGGCAATGAGCAGTTCTTC; cdr3_aa: CASSQWTGGNEQFF
clone_size: -; j_call: TRBJ1-2; v_call: TRBV15; d_call: -; cdr3_nt: TGTGCCACCAGCCTAACGGGACTTAACTATGGCTACACCTTC; cdr3_aa: CATSLTGLNYGYTF
clone_size: -; j_call: TRBJ2-5; v_call: TRBV6-5; d_call: TRBD2; cdr3_nt: TGTGCCAGCGCCAATAGCGGGGTCTTAGAGACCCAGTACTTC; cdr3_aa: CASANSGVLETQYF
clone_size: -; j_call: TRBJ2-5; v_call: TRBV7-8; d_call: -; cdr3_nt: TGTGCCAGCAGCTTAGCGCTAATTCGGCTTTCCCAAGAGACCCAGTACTTC; cdr3_aa: CASSLALIRLSQETQYF
clone_size: few; j_call: TRBJ2-5; v_call: TRBV20-1; d_call: TRBD2; cdr3_nt: TGCAGTGCTAGTGGTGCGGTCGCGGGAGTGGAGGAGACCCAGTACTTC; cdr3_aa: CSASGAVAGVEETQYF
clone_size: -; j_call: TRBJ1-5; v_call: TRBV5-4; d_call: -; cdr3_nt: TGTGCCAGCAGCCCCATGGGGAGCAATCAGCCCCAGCATTTT; cdr3_aa: CASSPMGSNQPQHF
clone_size: -; j_call: TRBJ1-3; v_call: TRBV5-1; d_call: -; cdr3_nt: TGCGCCAGCAGCACCTACCGCGCAGGACTCTCTGGAAACACCATATATTTT; cdr3_aa: CASSTYRAGLSGNTIYF
clone_size: -; j_call: TRBJ1-2; v_call: TRBV18; d_call: TRBD1; cdr3_nt: TGTGCCAGCTCCCCCCCGAATTTGGACAGGGGGTCCTATGGCTACACCTTC; cdr3_aa: CASSPPNLDRGSYGYTF
clone_size: once; j_call: TRBJ1-2; v_call: TRBV19; d_call: -; cdr3_nt: TGTGCCAGTAGTATCGGTAATATAGCGACTAACTATGGCTACACCTTC; cdr3_aa: CASSIGNIATNYGYTF
clone_size: -; j_call: TRBJ2-7; v_call: TRBV18; d_call: TRBD1; cdr3_nt: TGTGCCAGCTCACCAGGGGGACAGGGGGCGCTCCTCTCCGAGCAGTACTTC; cdr3_aa: CASSPGGQGALLSEQYF
clone_size: -; j_call: TRBJ1-1; v_call: TRBV30; d_call: -; cdr3_nt: TGTGCCTGGAGCCGGCAGTCGGACACTGAAGCTTTCTTT; cdr3_aa: CAWSRQSDTEAFF
clone_size: -; j_call: TRBJ1-2; v_call: TRBV18; d_call: -; cdr3_nt: TGTGCCAGCTCACCGTCCGACTATGGCTACACCTTC; cdr3_aa: CASSPSDYGYTF
clone_size: -; j_call: TRBJ2-3; v_call: TRBV4-1; d_call: TRBD1; cdr3_nt: TGCGCCAGCAGCCAAGAGGCCCCAGGGGGCCGCGCAGATACGCAGTATTTT; cdr3_aa: CASSQEAPGGRADTQYF
clone_size: -; j_call: TRBJ2-2; v_call: TRBV5-1; d_call: -; cdr3_nt: TGCGCCAGCAGCGCGGGACCAACCGGGGAGCTGTTTTTT; cdr3_aa: CASSAGPTGELFF
clone_size: once; j_call: TRBJ2-3; v_call: TRBV3-1/TRBV3-2; d_call: -; cdr3_nt: TGTGCCAGCAGCCAAGATAGTAGAAGGGTCGGGGATACGCAGTATTTT; cdr3_aa: CASSQDSRRVGDTQYF
clone_size: -; j_call: TRBJ1-2; v_call: TRBV19; d_call: -; cdr3_nt: TGTGCCAGTAGTATAGTGGGGGGGCGGCCCCACTATGGCTACACCTTC; cdr3_aa: CASSIVGGRPHYGYTF
clone_size: -; j_call: TRBJ2-3; v_call: TRBV19; d_call: -; cdr3_nt: TGTGCCAGTAGGTTACAGAGCACAGATACGCAGTATTTT; cdr3_aa: CASRLQSTDTQYF